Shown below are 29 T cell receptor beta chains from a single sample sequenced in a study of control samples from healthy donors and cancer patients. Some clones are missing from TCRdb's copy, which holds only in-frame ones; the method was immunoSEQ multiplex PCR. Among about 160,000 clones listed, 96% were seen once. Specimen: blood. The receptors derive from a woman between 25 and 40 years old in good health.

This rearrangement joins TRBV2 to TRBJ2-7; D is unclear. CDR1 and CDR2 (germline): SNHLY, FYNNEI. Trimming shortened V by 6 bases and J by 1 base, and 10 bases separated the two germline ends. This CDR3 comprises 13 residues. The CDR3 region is CASRKDGSYEQYF. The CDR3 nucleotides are TGTGCCAGCAGGAAGGACGGTTCCTACGAGCAGTACTTC.

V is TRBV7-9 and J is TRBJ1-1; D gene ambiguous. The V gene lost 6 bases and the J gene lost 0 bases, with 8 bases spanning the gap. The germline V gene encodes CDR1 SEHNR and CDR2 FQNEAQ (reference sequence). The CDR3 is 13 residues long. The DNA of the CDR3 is TGTGCCAGCAGTTCTCGGGTGAACACTGAAGCTTTCTTT. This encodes CASSSRVNTEAFF.

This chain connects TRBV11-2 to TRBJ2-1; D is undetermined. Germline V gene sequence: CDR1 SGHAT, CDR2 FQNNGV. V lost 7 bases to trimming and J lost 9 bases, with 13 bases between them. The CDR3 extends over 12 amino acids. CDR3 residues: CASTRSLGEQFF. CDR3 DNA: TGTGCCAGCACCCGAAGCTTGGGTGAGCAGTTCTTC.

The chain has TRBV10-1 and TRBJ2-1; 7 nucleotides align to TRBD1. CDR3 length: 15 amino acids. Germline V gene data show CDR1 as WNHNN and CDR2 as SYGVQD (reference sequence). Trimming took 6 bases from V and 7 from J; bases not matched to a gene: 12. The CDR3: CASSPRAGGGNEQFF. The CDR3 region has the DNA TGCGCCAGCAGCCCCCGGGCAGGGGGTGGTAATGAGCAGTTCTTC.

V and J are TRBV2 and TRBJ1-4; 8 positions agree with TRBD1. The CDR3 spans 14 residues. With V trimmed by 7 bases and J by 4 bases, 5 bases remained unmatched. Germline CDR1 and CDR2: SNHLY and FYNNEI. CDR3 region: CASIGGQVNEKLFF. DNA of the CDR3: TGTGCCAGCATTGGGGGACAGGTTAATGAAAAACTGTTTTTT.

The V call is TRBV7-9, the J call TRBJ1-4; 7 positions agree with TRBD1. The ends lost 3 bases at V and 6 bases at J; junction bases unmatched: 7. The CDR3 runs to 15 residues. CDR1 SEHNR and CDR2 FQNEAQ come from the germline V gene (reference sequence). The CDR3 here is CASSLFETGYEKLFF. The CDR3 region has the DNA TGTGCCAGCAGCTTGTTTGAGACAGGGTATGAAAAACTGTTTTTT.

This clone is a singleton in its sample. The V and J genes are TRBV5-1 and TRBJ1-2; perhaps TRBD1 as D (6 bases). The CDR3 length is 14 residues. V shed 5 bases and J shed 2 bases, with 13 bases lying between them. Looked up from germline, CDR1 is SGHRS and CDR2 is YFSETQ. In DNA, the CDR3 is TGCGCCAGCAGTCCGAGACAGGAGAACTATGGCTACACCTTC. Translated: CASSPRQENYGYTF.

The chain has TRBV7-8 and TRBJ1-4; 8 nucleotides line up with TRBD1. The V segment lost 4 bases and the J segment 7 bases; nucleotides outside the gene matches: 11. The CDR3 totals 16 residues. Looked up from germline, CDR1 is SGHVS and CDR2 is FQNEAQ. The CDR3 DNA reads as TGTGCCAGCAGCTCGGACAGGGCCTCGTTGGGTGAAAAACTGTTTTTT. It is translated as CASSSDRASLGEKLFF.

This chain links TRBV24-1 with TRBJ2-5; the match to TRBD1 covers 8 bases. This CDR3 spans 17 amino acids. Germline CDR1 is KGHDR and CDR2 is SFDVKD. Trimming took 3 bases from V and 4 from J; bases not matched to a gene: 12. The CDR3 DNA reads TGTGCCACCAGTGATCCACGGGGACAGGCCGGCCCAGAGACCCAGTACTTC. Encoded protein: CATSDPRGQAGPETQYF.

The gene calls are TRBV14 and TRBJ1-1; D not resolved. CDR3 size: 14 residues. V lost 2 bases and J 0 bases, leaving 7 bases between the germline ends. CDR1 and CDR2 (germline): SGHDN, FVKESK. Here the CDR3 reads CASSQQALNTEAFF. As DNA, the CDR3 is TGTGCCAGCAGCCAACAGGCTCTGAACACTGAAGCTTTCTTT. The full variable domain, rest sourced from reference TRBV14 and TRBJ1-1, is EAGVTQFPSHSVIEKGQTVTLRCDPISGHDNLYWYRRVMGKEIKFLLHFVKESKQDESGMPNNRFLAERTGGTYSTLKVQPAELEDSGVYFCASSQQALNTEAFFGQGTRLTVV.

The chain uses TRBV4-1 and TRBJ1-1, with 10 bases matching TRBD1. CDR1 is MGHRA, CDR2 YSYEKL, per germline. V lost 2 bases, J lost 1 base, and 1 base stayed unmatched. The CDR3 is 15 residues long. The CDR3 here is CASSQRQGANTEAFF. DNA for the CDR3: TGCGCCAGCAGCCAAAGACAGGGGGCGAACACTGAAGCTTTCTTT.

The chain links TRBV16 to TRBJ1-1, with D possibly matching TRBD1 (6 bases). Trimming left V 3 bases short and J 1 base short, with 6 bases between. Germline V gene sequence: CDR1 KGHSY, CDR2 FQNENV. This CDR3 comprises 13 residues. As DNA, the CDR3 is TGTGCCAGCAGCCAGGACAGGAACACTGAAGCTTTCTTT. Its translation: CASSQDRNTEAFF.

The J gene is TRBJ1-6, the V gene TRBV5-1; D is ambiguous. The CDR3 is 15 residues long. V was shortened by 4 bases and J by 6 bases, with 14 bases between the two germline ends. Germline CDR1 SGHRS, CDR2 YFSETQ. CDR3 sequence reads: CASSVDGVGNSPLHF. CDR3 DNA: TGCGCCAGCAGCGTTGATGGGGTCGGTAATTCACCCCTCCACTTT.

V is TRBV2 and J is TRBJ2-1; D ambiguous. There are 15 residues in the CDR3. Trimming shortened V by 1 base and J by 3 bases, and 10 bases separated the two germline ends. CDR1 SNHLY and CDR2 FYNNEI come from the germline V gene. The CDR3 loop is CASSEVNRRYNEQFF. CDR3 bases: TGTGCCAGCAGTGAAGTCAACAGACGCTACAATGAGCAGTTCTTC.

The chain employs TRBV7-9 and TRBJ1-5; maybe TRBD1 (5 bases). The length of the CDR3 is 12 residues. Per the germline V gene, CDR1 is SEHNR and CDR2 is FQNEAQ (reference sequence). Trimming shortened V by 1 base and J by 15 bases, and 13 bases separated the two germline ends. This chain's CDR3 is CASSLEGRAPHF. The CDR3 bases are TGTGCCAGCAGCTTAGAGGGCAGGGCCCCGCATTTT.

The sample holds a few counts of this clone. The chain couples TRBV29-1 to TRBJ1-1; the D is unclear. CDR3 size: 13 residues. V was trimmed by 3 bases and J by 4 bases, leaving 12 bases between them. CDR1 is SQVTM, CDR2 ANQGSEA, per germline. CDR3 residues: CSVDPREGTEAFF. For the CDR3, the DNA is TGCAGCGTTGACCCCCGCGAGGGCACTGAAGCTTTCTTT. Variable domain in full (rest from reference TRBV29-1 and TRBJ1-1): SAVISQKPSRDICQRGTSLTIQCQVDSQVTMMFWYRQQPGQSLTLIATANQGSEATYESGFVIDKFPISRPNLTFSTLTVSNMSPEDSSIYLCSVDPREGTEAFFGQGTRLTVV.

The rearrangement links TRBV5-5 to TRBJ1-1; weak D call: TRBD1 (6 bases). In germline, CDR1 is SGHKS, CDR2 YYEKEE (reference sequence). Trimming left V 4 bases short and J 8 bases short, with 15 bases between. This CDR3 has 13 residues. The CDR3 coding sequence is TGTGCCAGCAGCCTAGCCACAGGGATGGAAGCTTTCTTT. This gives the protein CASSLATGMEAFF.

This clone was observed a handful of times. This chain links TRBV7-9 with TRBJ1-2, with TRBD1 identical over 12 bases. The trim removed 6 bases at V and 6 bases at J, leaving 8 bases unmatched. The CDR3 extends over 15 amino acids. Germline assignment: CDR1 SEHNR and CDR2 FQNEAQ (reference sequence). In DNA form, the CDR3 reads TGTGCCAGCAGTAGCACCGGGACAGGGGGCGATGGCTACACCTTC. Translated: CASSSTGTGGDGYTF.

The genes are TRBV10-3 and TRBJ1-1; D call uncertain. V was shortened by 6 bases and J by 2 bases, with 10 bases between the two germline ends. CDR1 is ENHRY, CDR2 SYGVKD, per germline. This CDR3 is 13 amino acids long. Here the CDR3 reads CAIRPGLNTEAFF. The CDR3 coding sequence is TGTGCCATCAGACCCGGGCTAAACACTGAAGCTTTCTTT.

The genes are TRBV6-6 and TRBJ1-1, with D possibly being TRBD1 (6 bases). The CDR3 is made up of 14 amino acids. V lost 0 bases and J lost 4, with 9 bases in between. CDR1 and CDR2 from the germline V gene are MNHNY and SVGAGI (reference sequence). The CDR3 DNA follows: TGTGCCAGCAGTTACTCGCGAGGGGGCACTGAAGCTTTCTTT. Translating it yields CASSYSRGGTEAFF.

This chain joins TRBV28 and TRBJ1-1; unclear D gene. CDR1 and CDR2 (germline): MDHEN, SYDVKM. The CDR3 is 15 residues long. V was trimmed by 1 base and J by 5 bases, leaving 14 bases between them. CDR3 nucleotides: TGTGCCAGCAGTTTATACGAGCAGCTGATGACTGAAGCTTTCTTT. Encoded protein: CASSLYEQLMTEAFF.

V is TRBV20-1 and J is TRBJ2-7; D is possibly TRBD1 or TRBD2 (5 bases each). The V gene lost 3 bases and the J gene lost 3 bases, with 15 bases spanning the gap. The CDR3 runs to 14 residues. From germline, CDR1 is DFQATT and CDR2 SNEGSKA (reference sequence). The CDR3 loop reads CSASTPRDVYEQYF. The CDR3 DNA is TGCAGTGCTAGTACCCCCCGGGACGTCTACGAGCAGTACTTC.

The CDR3 DNA sequence: TGTGCCAGCAGCCCCCGGACGCCGTTTTTTGCTTTCTTT. It codes for CASSPRTPFFAFF. The chain links TRBV3-1 (or the pseudogene TRBV3-2) to TRBJ1-1; no clear D gene. V was pared by 4 bases and J by 11 bases, with 17 bases between. Germline V gene data show CDR1 as LGHDT and CDR2 as YNNKEL (reference sequence). The CDR3 consists of 13 residues.

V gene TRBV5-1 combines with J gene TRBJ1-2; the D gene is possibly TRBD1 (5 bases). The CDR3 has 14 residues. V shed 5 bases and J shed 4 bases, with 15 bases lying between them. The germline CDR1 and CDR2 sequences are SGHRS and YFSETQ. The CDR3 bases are TGCGCCAGCAGAACTAGCACAGGAAGCTATGGCTACACCTTC. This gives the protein CASRTSTGSYGYTF.

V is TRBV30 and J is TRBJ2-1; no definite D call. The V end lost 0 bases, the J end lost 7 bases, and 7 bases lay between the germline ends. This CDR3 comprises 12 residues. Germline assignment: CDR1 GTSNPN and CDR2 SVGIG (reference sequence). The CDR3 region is CAWSVVRNEQFF. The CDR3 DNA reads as TGTGCCTGGAGTGTAGTCAGGAATGAGCAGTTCTTC. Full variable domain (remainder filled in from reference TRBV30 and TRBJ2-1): SQTIHQWPATLVQPVGSPLSLECTVEGTSNPNLYWYRQAAGRGLQLLFYSVGIGQISSEVPQNLSASRPQDRQFILSSKKLLLSDSGFYLCAWSVVRNEQFFGPGTRLTVL.

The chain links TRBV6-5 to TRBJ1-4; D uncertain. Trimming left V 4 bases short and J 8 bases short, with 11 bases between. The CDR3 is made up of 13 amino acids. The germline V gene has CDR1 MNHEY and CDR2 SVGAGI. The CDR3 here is CASSSPGEEKLFF. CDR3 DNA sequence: TGTGCCAGCAGTTCTCCAGGCGAAGAAAAACTGTTTTTT.

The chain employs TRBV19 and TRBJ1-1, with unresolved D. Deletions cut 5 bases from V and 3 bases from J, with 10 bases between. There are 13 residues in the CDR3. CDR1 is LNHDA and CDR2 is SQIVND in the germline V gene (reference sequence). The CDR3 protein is CASSRSEYTEAFF. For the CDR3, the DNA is TGTGCCAGTAGTCGAAGTGAGTACACTGAAGCTTTCTTT. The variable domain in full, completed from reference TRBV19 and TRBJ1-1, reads DGGITQSPKYLFRKEGQNVTLSCEQNLNHDAMYWYRQDPGQGLRLIYYSQIVNDFQKGDIAEGYSVSREKKESFPLTVTSAQKNPTAFYLCASSRSEYTEAFFGQGTRLTVV.

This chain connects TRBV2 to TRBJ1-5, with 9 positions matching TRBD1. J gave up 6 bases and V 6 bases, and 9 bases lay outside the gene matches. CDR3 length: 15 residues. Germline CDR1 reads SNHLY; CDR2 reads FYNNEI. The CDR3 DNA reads TGTGCCAGCAGCACGGACAGGGGTTGGGGTCAGCCCCAGCATTTT. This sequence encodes CASSTDRGWGQPQHF.

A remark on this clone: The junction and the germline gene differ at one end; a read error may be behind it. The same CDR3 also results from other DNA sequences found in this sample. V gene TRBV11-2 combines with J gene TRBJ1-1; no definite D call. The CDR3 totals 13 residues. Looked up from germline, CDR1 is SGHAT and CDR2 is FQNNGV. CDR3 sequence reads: CASSLEEVTEAFF. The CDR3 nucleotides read TGCGCCAGCAGCTTAGAGGAGGTCACTGAAGCTTTCTTT.